The 15 T cell receptor beta chains given below trace back to one sample, sequenced in a study of monozygotic twins with inflammatory bowel disease. TCRdb re-called the 5' RACE reads and catalogs CDR3 proteins one per entry, DNA excluded. The specimen's table records approximately 330,000 distinct CDR3 sequences. Sequenced sample: blood. The receptors come from a human donor with ulcerative colitis or Crohn's disease, or a healthy co-twin of an affected twin (not recorded which).

The chain has TRBV5-1 and TRBJ2-1; without DNA, the TCRdb call of TRBD2 cannot be checked. CDR1 and CDR2 from the germline V gene are SGHRS and YFSETQ. This CDR3 has 15 residues. The CDR3 sequence: CASSIPSGTYNEQFF.

This chain uses TRBV6-1 with TRBJ1-2; TCRdb designates TRBD1, a call that cannot be tested without DNA. Germline V gives CDR1 MNHNS, CDR2 SASEGT. This CDR3 is built from 13 residues. The CDR3 sequence is CASVDREAYGYTF.

The V gene is TRBV7-8, the J gene TRBJ2-3; the TCRdb call, TRBD2, lacks DNA for checking. Germline V gene lookup returns CDR1 SGHVS and CDR2 FQNEAQ. This CDR3 is 18 amino acids long. CDR3 sequence reads: CASSLNLTAGGDTDTQYF.

CDR3 sequence reads: CATSDPRGSNQPQHF. This chain connects TRBV24-1 to TRBJ1-5. Germline V CDR1 and CDR2: KGHDR, SFDVKD. The CDR3 is 15 amino acids.

The chain uses TRBV6-5 and TRBJ1-5. Germline CDR1 and CDR2: MNHEY and SVGAGI. There are 13 residues in the CDR3. The CDR3 here is CASSYEGNQPQHF.

This sequence joins TRBV20-1 and TRBJ1-4; lacking DNA, the TRBD1 call made by TCRdb goes unchecked. Germline V gives CDR1 DFQATT, CDR2 SNEGSKA (reference sequence). The CDR3 extends over 13 amino acids. This chain's CDR3 is CSPRGGLGEKLFF.

The CDR3 region is CASSFYRAVNTGELFF. The J gene is TRBJ2-2, the V gene TRBV12-3 or TRBV12-4; the TCRdb call, TRBD2, lacks DNA for checking. The CDR3 runs 16 residues.

The chain carries TRBV5-1 and TRBJ2-2; without DNA, the TCRdb call of TRBD1 cannot be checked. Germline CDR1 SGHRS, CDR2 YFSETQ. The CDR3 spans 15 residues. CDR3 amino acids: CASSGGQGITGELFF.

The chain carries TRBV12-3 or TRBV12-4 and TRBJ1-5; there is no DNA to check the TCRdb D call of TRBD1. The CDR3 extends over 16 amino acids. The CDR3 sequence: CASSLETAGGNQPQHF.

The chain carries TRBV6-5 and TRBJ1-1. The CDR3 spans 13 residues. Germline V gene sequence: CDR1 MNHEY, CDR2 SVGAGI. CDR3: CASSYGRETEAFF.

The V call is TRBV24-1, the J call TRBJ2-1; TCRdb names TRBD2, which stays unverified in the absence of DNA. The CDR3 extends over 15 amino acids. In germline, CDR1 is KGHDR, CDR2 SFDVKD. The CDR3 loop reads CATSDSWALYNEQFF.

CDR3 loop: CASSQKRETQYF. This chain links TRBV7-9 with TRBJ2-5. Germline V gives CDR1 SEHNR, CDR2 FQNEAQ (reference sequence). The length of the CDR3 is 12 residues. Supplemented by reference TRBV7-9 and TRBJ2-5, the full variable domain reads DTGVSQNPRHKITKRGQNVTFRCDPISEHNRLYWYRQTLGQGPEFLTYFQNEAQLEKSRLLSDRFSAERPKGSFSTLEIQRTEQGDSAMYLCASSQKRETQYFGPGTRLLVL.

CDR3 residues: CASSLSTGANVLTF. The chain links TRBV18 to TRBJ2-6. This CDR3 is 14 amino acids long. The germline CDR1 and CDR2 sequences are KGHSH and LQKENI.

The chain joins TRBV20-1 to TRBJ2-3; TCRdb designates TRBD1, a call that cannot be tested without DNA. Germline V CDR1 and CDR2: DFQATT, SNEGSKA (reference sequence). The CDR3 runs to 13 residues. The CDR3 sequence is CSAALGAGDTQYF.

V is TRBV5-1 and J is TRBJ1-2. Germline V lookup: CDR1 SGHRS, CDR2 YFSETQ. The CDR3 loop spans 14 amino acids. The CDR3 sequence is CASSLEGATYDYTF.